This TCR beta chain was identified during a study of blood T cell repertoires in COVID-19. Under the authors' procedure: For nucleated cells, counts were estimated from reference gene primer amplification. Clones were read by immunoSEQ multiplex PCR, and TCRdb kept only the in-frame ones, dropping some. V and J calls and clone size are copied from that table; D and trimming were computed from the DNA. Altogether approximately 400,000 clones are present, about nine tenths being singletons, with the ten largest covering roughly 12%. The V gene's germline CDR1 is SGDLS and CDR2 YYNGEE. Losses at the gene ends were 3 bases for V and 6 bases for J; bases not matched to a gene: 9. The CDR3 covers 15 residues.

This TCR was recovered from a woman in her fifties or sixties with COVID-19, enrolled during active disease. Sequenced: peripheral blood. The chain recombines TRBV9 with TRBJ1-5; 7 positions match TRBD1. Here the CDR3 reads CASSAAGGAGQPQHF. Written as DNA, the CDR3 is TGTGCCAGCAGCGCAGCAGGGGGAGCAGGTCAGCCCCAGCATTTT.